This TCR beta chain was identified in a study of T cells in Graves' hyperthyroidism and ophthalmopathy. It was RNA transcripts that yielded the amplified TCR beta CDR3 regions. With the HTBI primer set, the TCR CDR3 went through a first round of RT-PCR. TCRdb re-called the multiplex PCR reads through MiXCR, storing one row per CDR3 protein. The data contain approximately 490,000 distinct CDR3 sequences, approximately 22% of them seen just once; the ten biggest clones take up about half. The study included ophthalmopathy patients with Clinical Activity Score at least 3, NOSPECS grade at least 4 and duration under 3 months. V was pared by 4 bases and J by 8 bases, with 13 bases between. Germline-derived CDR1 and CDR2 are LGHDT and YNNKEL (reference sequence). The CDR3 covers 13 residues.

The clonotype comes from an older woman with Graves' ophthalmopathy. Sequencing was performed on blood. The chain combines TRBV3-1 with TRBJ2-3; D is unresolved. The CDR3 DNA follows: TGTGCCAGCAGCCTGGGTGTAGTCGGTACGCAGTATTTT. Protein: CASSLGVVGTQYF.